What follows are 22 T cell receptor beta chains derived from one specimen sequenced in a study of CD8+ T cells in alopecia areata. The authors extracted RNA and reverse transcribed it into cDNA as the sequencing template. This table comes from immunoSEQ multiplex PCR, and its TCRdb copy is limited to in-frame clones, with some not included. This sample carries roughly 220,000 clones, more than 30% of them seen once, and the ten largest clones take 0.48%. Stated treatment: oral pan-JAK inhibitor, 5-10 mg twice daily. The material was CD4+ T cells sorted from blood, obtained at approximately week 30, from a patient treated with tofacitinib. The receptors were sampled from a human donor with alopecia areata.

This clone was counted between two and nine times. The chain links TRBV18 to TRBJ1-1, with TRBD1 matching 8 bases. CDR3 length: 16 residues. The V and J ends lost 2 bases and 5 bases, in that order; junction bases with no gene match: 10. CDR1 and CDR2 from the germline V gene are KGHSH and LQKENI. The CDR3 DNA reads as TGTGCCAGCTCACCAACGGCAGGGGGCAAGGGAACTGAAGCTTTCTTT. As protein: CASSPTAGGKGTEAFF.

This clone was seen more than once but under ten times. The chain joins TRBV30 to TRBJ1-5; maybe TRBD1 (5 bases). The V and J ends lost 1 base and 7 bases respectively, with 17 bases between them. CDR3 length equals 15 residues. Germline V lookup: CDR1 GTSNPN, CDR2 SVGIG (reference sequence). The CDR3 protein is CAWSGDLGSDQPQHF. The CDR3 DNA follows: TGTGCCTGGAGTGGGGACCTAGGGTCGGACCAGCCCCAGCATTTT.

The J gene is TRBJ2-1, the V gene TRBV5-1; maybe TRBD2 (6 bases). The V and J ends lost 1 base and 6 bases respectively, with 11 bases between them. The CDR3 sequence is 14 residues long. Germline CDR1 and CDR2: SGHRS and YFSETQ. This CDR3 reads CASSLNGRGNEQFF. In DNA form, the CDR3 reads TGCGCCAGCAGCTTGAACGGGAGAGGCAATGAGCAGTTCTTC.

This chain joins TRBV18 and TRBJ1-6, with 9 bases fitting TRBD1. The trim removed 1 base at V and 11 bases at J, leaving 12 bases unmatched. In germline, CDR1 is KGHSH, CDR2 LQKENI. There are 17 residues in the CDR3. The CDR3 is CASSPQELQGAVTPLHF. CDR3 bases: TGTGCCAGCTCACCACAAGAGTTACAGGGGGCGGTTACACCCCTCCACTTT. Supplemented by reference TRBV18 and TRBJ1-6, the full variable domain reads NAGVMQNPRHLVRRRGQEARLRCSPMKGHSHVYWYRQLPEEGLKFMVYLQKENIIDESGMPKERFSAEFPKEGPSILRIQQVVRGDSAAYFCASSPQELQGAVTPLHFGNGTRLTVT.

This clone turned up a few times. V gene TRBV6-4 combines with J gene TRBJ2-1, with D possibly being TRBD2 (6 bases). CDR3 length equals 15 residues. From germline, CDR1 is MRHNA and CDR2 SNTAGT. With 4 bases removed from V and 7 bases from J, the gap between germline ends came to 17 bases. The CDR3 nucleotides read TGTGCCAGCAGTGCCTCTTACGGGGGTCAGAATGAGCAGTTCTTC. This codes for CASSASYGGQNEQFF.

The sample holds a few counts of this clone. The J gene is TRBJ2-5, the V gene TRBV18, with 7 bases that match TRBD1. Germline loops: CDR1 KGHSH, CDR2 LQKENI. Trimming cost V 1 base and J 1 base; bases outside gene matches: 6. This CDR3 is built from 16 residues. The CDR3 region is CASSPRQGDGQETQYF. Written as DNA, the CDR3 is TGTGCCAGCTCACCACGGCAGGGGGATGGCCAAGAGACCCAGTACTTC. Based on the CDR3 plus reference TRBV18 and TRBJ2-5, the full variable domain is NAGVMQNPRHLVRRRGQEARLRCSPMKGHSHVYWYRQLPEEGLKFMVYLQKENIIDESGMPKERFSAEFPKEGPSILRIQQVVRGDSAAYFCASSPRQGDGQETQYFGPGTRLLVL.

In its sample, this clone was seen many times. CDR3: CASSFGSGANVLTF. The CDR3 DNA sequence: TGTGCCAGCAGCTTCGGGTCTGGGGCCAACGTCCTGACTTTC. The gene calls are TRBV7-2 and TRBJ2-6; D gene uncertain. Germline CDR1 SGHTA, CDR2 FQGNSA. V was trimmed by 3 bases and J by 1 base, leaving 4 bases between them. CDR3 length equals 14 residues.

V gene TRBV6-5 combines with J gene TRBJ2-7; a possible D gene is TRBD2 (5 bases). This CDR3 region has 14 residues. Trimming cost V 4 bases and J 0 bases, with 10 bases left between them. Germline values: CDR1 MNHEY, CDR2 SVGAGI. The CDR3 spells CASSSDWSSYEQYF. For the CDR3, the DNA is TGTGCCAGCAGTTCGGACTGGAGCTCCTACGAGCAGTACTTC.

The chain carries TRBV5-1 and TRBJ1-1; D call uncertain. This CDR3 spans 12 amino acids. V was trimmed by 4 bases and J by 3 bases, leaving 7 bases between them. In germline, CDR1 is SGHRS, CDR2 YFSETQ. Here the CDR3 DNA reads TGCGCCAGCAGCAGAACAGACACTGAAGCTTTCTTT. Translating it yields CASSRTDTEAFF.

This chain uses TRBV5-5 with TRBJ1-5; D call uncertain. Germline V gene sequence: CDR1 SGHKS, CDR2 YYEKEE (reference sequence). Trimming cost V 3 bases and J 3 bases, with 10 bases left between them. CDR3 size: 14 residues. For the CDR3, the DNA is TGTGCCAGCAGCTACGGACTTGACAATCAGCCCCAGCATTTT. This encodes CASSYGLDNQPQHF.

Remarks on this clone: The sample carries other DNA sequences with the same CDR3. The J gene is TRBJ2-3, the V gene TRBV7-9, with unresolved D. The CDR3 is 11 amino acids. Germline CDR1 and CDR2: SEHNR and FQNEAQ (reference sequence). Trimming left V 5 bases short and J 3 bases short, with 3 bases between. CDR3: CASSTTDTQYF. Written as DNA, the CDR3 is TGTGCCAGCAGCACAACAGATACGCAGTATTTT.

This clone has just a few counts. This rearrangement joins TRBV2 to TRBJ2-1; no reliable D call. There are 15 residues in the CDR3. V was clipped by 2 bases and J by 7 bases, with 15 bases between them. The V gene's germline CDR1 is SNHLY and CDR2 FYNNEI. CDR3 residues: CASSERIGWTNEQFF. CDR3 nucleotide sequence: TGTGCCAGCAGTGAAAGGATAGGGTGGACGAATGAGCAGTTCTTC.

This chain joins TRBV4-1 and TRBJ1-1; unclear D gene. The CDR3 length is 15 residues. CDR1 is MGHRA and CDR2 is YSYEKL in the germline V gene. V lost 6 bases to trimming and J lost 3 bases, with 17 bases between them. CDR3 residues: CASSWGRGGDTEAFF. The CDR3 coding sequence is TGCGCCAGCAGTTGGGGTAGAGGCGGGGACACTGAAGCTTTCTTT.

The chain recombines TRBV9 with TRBJ1-1; no definite D call. The CDR3 totals 13 residues. The ends were cut back, 3 bases at V and 0 bases at J, with 6 bases in the middle. Germline V gene lookup returns CDR1 SGDLS and CDR2 YYNGEE. DNA of the CDR3: TGTGCCAGCAGCGGGCAGATGAACACTGAAGCTTTCTTT. Translated: CASSGQMNTEAFF.

This clone was seen many times. The V and J genes are TRBV5-1 and TRBJ1-4; D remains ambiguous. V lost 0 bases, J lost 5 bases, and 14 bases lay in between. The CDR3 runs to 16 residues. Germline V gene data show CDR1 as SGHRS and CDR2 as YFSETQ. In DNA, the CDR3 is TGCGCCAGCAGCTTGGGTGCGTGGTCTCAAAATGAAAAACTGTTTTTT. Protein product: CASSLGAWSQNEKLFF.

The rearrangement uses TRBV5-1 and TRBJ2-1; 10 bases are shared with TRBD2. Germline V gives CDR1 SGHRS, CDR2 YFSETQ. Trimming at V came to 8 bases and at J to 5 bases, leaving 7 bases not matched to a gene. This CDR3 region has 14 residues. This chain's CDR3 is CASRGLADHNEQFF. The CDR3 DNA reads TGCGCCAGTCGAGGACTAGCGGACCACAATGAGCAGTTCTTC.

The rearrangement links TRBV6-5 to TRBJ2-2; D might be TRBD1 (5 bases). Trimming stripped 2 bases from V and 4 bases from J, with 8 bases between. This CDR3 region has 14 residues. CDR1 and CDR2 (germline): MNHEY, SVGAGI. The CDR3 region is CASSYRGATGELFF. The CDR3 DNA is TGTGCCAGCAGTTACCGTGGGGCCACCGGGGAGCTGTTTTTT.

The chain carries TRBV29-1 and TRBJ2-1, with D perhaps TRBD2 (6 bases). Per germline, CDR1 SQVTM and CDR2 ANQGSEA. Trimming stripped 4 bases from V and 0 bases from J, with 10 bases between. The CDR3 length is 14 residues. The CDR3 region has the DNA TGCAGCGTTGTAGGCGGGAACTCCTACAATGAGCAGTTCTTC. It codes for CSVVGGNSYNEQFF.

The sample holds a few counts of this clone. The chain uses TRBV11-2 and TRBJ2-5; D ambiguous. Trimming removed 5 bases at V and 5 bases at J, with 24 bases between. CDR3 size: 17 residues. Per the germline V gene, CDR1 is SGHAT and CDR2 is FQNNGV. The CDR3 loop is CASSRIVRWLNGETQYF. Here the CDR3 DNA reads TGTGCCAGCAGCCGCATTGTTAGATGGCTGAACGGGGAGACCCAGTACTTC.

This clone was observed a few times. This chain connects TRBV4-2 to TRBJ2-3; D not resolved. Trimming shortened V by 3 bases and J by 3 bases, and 7 bases separated the two germline ends. This CDR3 comprises 13 residues. Germline assignment: CDR1 LGHNA and CDR2 YNFKEQ. In DNA, the CDR3 is TGTGCCAGCAGCCATCCTTTGACAGATACGCAGTATTTT. This gives the protein CASSHPLTDTQYF.

A few counts support this clone. The genes are TRBV6-6 and TRBJ2-4; 7 positions agree with TRBD1. V shed 4 bases, J shed 0 bases, and the junction held 6 bases outside the gene matches. This CDR3 has 16 amino acids. Germline V gene lookup returns CDR1 MNHNY and CDR2 SVGAGI (reference sequence). CDR3 amino acids: CASSSTGVLAKNIQYF. The CDR3 coding sequence is TGTGCCAGCAGTTCCACAGGGGTCCTAGCCAAAAACATTCAGTACTTC.

This chain connects TRBV27 to TRBJ1-1; possible D gene TRBD1, 6 bases. Germline CDR1 MNHEY, CDR2 SMNVEV (reference sequence). Deletions cut 2 bases from V and 0 bases from J, with 10 bases between. The CDR3 loop spans 15 amino acids. CDR3 residues: CASSLGGNMNTEAFF. Written as DNA, the CDR3 is TGTGCCAGCAGTTTAGGGGGCAACATGAACACTGAAGCTTTCTTT.